This T cell receptor beta chain was obtained from a study of control samples from healthy donors and cancer patients (dated by TCRdb to about 2020). About this clone itself: This receptor's antigen is unknown. Base-call qualities are not available, and no considerably larger clone is one nucleotide away.

V sheds 0 bases and J sheds 3 bases, leaving 24 bases between their ends. The germline V gene provides CDR1 ENHRY and CDR2 SYGVKD. The CDR3 runs 21 residues from the cysteine to the phenylalanine. This entry keeps only the CDR3 DNA: 63 bases, framed from base 1. The method was the immunoSEQ multiplex PCR assay. As stored in TCRdb, this immuneACCESS dataset retains in-frame rearrangements with V and J assigned. A fraction of the clones does not appear; measured against another copy, unresolved V genes explain less than half of the discrepancy, and the remainder lacks a known reason. In all, the sample holds approximately 51,000 clones, and about four fifths of those were seen once. The ten largest clonotypes hold about 9.4% of the sample.

The specimen sequenced was blood. The rearranged chain carries TRBV10-3 and TRBJ1-6; TRBD1 might be the D gene, on 5 matching bases. The clonotype comes from a man between 65 and 80 years old in good health. DNA sequence: TGTGCCATCAGTGAGTCGCAGGGCCCACTTGGGATGTGGGGCTATAATTCACCCCTCCACTTT. Translation gives CAISESQGPLGMWGYNSPLHF.